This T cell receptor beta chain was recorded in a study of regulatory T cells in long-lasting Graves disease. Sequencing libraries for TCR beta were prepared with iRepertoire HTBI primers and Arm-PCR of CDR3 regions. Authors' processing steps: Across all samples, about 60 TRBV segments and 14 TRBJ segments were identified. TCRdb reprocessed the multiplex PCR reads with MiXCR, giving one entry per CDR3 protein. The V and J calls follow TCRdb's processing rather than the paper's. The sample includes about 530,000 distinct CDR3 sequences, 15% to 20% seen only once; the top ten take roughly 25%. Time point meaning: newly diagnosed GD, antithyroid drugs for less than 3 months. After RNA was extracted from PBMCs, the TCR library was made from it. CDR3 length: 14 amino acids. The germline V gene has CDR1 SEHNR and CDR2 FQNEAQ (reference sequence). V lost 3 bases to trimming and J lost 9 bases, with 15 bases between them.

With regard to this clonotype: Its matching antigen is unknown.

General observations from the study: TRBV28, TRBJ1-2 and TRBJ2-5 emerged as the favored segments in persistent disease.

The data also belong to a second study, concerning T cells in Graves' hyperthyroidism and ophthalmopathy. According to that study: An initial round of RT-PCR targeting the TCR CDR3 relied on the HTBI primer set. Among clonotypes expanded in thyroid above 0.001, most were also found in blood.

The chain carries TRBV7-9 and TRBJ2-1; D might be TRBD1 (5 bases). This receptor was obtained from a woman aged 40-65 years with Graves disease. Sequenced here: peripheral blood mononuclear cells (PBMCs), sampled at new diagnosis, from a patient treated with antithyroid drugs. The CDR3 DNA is TGTGCCAGCAGCTTCGACAGTTACGTTGGTGAGCAGTTCTTC. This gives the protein CASSFDSYVGEQFF.